This TCR beta chain was identified during a study of cytomegalovirus exposure and HLA in healthy donors. PCR involved 60 Vbeta and 13 Jbeta primers. Using immunoSEQ multiplex PCR, the repertoire was profiled, and TCRdb retains in-frame clones only, with some absent. The sample holds some 160,000 clones; approximately 80% are singletons and the top ten take about 0.5%. Germline-derived CDR1 and CDR2 are SEHNR and FQNEAQ (reference sequence). The ends lost 6 bases at V and 8 bases at J; junction bases unmatched: 8. This CDR3 is built from 14 residues. What was sequenced was PBMCs. The chain employs TRBV7-9 and TRBJ2-1, with 9 bases fitting TRBD1. The clonotype originates from a woman aged 45-65 years in good health and CMV-seronegative. CDR3 sequence: CASSSTQGADEQFF. CDR3 nucleotide sequence: TGTGCCAGCAGTTCTACACAGGGGGCCGATGAGCAGTTCTTC.